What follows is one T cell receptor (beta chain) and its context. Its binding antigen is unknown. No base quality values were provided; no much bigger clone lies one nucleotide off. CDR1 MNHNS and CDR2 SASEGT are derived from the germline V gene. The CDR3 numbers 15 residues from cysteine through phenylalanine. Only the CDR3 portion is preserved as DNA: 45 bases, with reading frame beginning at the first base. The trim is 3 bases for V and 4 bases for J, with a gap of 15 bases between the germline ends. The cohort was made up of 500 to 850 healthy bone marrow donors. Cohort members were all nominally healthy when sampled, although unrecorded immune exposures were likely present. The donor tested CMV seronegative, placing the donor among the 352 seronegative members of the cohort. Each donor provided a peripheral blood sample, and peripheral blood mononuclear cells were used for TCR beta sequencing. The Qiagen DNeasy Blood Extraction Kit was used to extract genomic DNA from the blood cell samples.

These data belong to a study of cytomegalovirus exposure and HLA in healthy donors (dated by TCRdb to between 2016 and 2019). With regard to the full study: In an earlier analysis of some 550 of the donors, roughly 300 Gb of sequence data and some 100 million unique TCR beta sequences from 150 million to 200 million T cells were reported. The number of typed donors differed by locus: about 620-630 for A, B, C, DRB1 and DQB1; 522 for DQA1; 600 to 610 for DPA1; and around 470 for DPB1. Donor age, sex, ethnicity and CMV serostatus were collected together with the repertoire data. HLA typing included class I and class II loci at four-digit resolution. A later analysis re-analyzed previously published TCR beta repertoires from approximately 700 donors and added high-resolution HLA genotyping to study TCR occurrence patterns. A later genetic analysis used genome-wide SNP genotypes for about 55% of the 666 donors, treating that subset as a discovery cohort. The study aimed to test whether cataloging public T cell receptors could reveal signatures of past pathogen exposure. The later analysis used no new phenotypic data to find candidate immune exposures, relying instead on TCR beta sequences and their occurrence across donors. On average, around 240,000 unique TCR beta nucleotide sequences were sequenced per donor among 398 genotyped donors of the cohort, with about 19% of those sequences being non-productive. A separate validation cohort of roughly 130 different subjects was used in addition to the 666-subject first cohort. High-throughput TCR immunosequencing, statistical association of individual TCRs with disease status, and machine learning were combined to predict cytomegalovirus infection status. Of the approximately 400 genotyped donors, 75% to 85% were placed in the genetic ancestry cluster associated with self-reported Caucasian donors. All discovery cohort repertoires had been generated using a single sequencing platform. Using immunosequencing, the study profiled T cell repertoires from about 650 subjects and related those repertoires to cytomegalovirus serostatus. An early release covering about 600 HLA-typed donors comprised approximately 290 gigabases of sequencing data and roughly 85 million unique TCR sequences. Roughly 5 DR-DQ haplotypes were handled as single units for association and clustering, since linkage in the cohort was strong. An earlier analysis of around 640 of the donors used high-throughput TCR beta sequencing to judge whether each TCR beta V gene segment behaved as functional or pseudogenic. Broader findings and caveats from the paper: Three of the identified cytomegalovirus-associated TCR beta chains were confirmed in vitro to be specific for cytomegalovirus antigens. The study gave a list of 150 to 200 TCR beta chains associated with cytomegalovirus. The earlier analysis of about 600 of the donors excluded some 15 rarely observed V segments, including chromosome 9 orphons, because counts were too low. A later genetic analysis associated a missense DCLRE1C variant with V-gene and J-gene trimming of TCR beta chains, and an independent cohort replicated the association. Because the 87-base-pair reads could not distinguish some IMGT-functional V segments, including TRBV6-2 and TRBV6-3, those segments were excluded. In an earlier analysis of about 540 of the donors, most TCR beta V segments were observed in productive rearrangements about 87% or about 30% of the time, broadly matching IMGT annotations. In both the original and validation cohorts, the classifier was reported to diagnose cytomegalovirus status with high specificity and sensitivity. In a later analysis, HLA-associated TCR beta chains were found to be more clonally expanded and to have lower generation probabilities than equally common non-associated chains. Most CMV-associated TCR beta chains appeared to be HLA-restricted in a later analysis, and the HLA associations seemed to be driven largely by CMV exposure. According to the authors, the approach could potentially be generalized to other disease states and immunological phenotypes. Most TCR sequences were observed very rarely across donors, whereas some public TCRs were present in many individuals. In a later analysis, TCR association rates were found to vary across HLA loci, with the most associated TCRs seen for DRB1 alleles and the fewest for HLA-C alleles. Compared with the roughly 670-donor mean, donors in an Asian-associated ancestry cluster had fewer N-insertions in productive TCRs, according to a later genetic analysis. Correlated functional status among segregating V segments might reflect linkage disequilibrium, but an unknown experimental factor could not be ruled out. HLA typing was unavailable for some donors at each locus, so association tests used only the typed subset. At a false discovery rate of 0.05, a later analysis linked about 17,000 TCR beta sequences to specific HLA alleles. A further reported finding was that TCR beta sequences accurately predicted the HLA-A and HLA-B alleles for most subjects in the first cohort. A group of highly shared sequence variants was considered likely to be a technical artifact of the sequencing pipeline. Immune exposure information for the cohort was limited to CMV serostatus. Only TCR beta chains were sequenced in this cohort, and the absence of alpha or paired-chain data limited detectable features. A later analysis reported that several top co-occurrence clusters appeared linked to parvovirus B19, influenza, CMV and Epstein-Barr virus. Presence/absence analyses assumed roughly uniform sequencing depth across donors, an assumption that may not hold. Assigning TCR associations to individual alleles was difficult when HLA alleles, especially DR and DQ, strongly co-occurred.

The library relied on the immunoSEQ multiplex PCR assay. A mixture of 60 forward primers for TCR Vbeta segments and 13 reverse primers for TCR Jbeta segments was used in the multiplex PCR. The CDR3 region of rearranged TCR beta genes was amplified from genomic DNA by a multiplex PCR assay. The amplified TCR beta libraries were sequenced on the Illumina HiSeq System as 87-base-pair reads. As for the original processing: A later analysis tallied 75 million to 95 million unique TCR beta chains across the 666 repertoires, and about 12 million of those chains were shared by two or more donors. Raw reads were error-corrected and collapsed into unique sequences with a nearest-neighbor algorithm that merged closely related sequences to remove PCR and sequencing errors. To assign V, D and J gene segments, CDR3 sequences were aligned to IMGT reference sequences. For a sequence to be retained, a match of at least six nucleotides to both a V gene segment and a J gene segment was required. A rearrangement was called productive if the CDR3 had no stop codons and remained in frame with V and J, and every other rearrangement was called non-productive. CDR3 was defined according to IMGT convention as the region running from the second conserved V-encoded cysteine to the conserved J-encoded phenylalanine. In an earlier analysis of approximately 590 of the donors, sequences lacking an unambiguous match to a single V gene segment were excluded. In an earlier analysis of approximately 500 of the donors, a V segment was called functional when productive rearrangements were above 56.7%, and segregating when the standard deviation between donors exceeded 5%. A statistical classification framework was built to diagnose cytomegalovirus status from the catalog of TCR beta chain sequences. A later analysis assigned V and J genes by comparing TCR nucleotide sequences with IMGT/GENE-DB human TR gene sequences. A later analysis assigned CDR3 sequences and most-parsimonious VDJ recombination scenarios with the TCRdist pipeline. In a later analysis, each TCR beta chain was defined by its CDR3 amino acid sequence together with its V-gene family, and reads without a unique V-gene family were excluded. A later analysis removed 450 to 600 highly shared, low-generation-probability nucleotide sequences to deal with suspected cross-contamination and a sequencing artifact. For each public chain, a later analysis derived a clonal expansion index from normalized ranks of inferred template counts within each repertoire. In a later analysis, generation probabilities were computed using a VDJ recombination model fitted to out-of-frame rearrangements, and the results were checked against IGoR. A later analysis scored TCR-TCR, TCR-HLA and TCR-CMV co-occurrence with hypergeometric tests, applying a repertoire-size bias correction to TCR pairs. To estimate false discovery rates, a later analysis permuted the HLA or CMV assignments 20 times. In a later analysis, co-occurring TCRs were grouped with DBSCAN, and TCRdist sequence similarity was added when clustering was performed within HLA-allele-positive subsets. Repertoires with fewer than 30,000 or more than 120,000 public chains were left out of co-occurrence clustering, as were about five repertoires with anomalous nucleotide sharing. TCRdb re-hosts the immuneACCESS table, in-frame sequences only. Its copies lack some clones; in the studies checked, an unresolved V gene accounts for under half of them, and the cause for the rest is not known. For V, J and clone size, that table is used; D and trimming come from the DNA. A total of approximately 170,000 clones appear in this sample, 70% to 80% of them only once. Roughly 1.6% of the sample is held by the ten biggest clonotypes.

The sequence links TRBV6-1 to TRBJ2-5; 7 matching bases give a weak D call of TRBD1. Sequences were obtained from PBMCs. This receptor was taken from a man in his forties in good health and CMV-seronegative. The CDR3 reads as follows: CASSEPGGLGETQYF. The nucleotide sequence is TGTGCCAGCAGTGAGCCAGGGGGGCTTGGAGAGACCCAGTACTTC.